This T cell receptor (beta chain) is drawn from a study of preoperative IRX-2 immunotherapy in early breast cancer. TCRdb keeps only in-frame clones here, not all; method: immunoSEQ multiplex PCR. The sample lists around 30,000 clones; 65% to 85% were seen once. As for treatment: preoperative locoregional IRX-2 cytokine immunotherapy. Trimming took 5 bases from V and 0 from J, leaving 14 bases between them. This CDR3 is 16 amino acids long. CDR1 is SGHNT, CDR2 YENEEA, per germline. The V call is TRBV11-3, the J call TRBJ1-5; D not resolved. This TCR came from a human donor with breast cancer. The sequences come from lymph node tissue, collected before IRX-2 immunotherapy. CDR3 nucleotide sequence: TGTGCCAGCAGCGTCCCTCCTCGTTATAGCAATCAGCCCCAGCATTTT. This codes for CASSVPPRYSNQPQHF.